What follows is one T cell receptor (beta chain) and its context. Its specificity is unknown. These data are taken from a study of OX40 agonist ivuxolimab in advanced cancers. Study context: The patients got ivuxolimab, which is an agonistic anti-OX40 (CD134) antibody. At doses from 0.01 to 10 mg/kg, patients were given intravenous ivuxolimab every 2 weeks. The study's findings and limits: CD4+ and CD8+ blood T cells expanded clonally by week 6 at 0.1 to 3.0 mg/kg.

This CDR3 is built from 16 residues. Trimming cost V 4 bases and J 7 bases, with 23 bases left between them. Germline loops: CDR1 MNHEY, CDR2 SMNVEV (reference sequence). The assay was immunoSEQ multiplex PCR, and TCRdb's table has in-frame clones only and misses some. The table lists some 37,000 clones, about 78% of them singletons. Source: CD4+ or CD8+ T cells sorted from blood, taken in a trial of the OX40 agonist ivuxolimab. The J gene is TRBJ2-7, the V gene TRBV27; maybe TRBD2 (6 bases). The sequence derives from an adult with an advanced solid tumor such as melanoma, head and neck, liver or kidney cancer. The CDR3 sequence: CASSSGTPTGVGEQYF. Written as DNA, the CDR3 is TGTGCCAGCAGTTCCGGCACCCCCACGGGGGTTGGGGAGCAGTACTTC.